This T cell receptor beta chain was retrieved from a study of T-cell memory formation after mild COVID-19. Study-level information: For the most part, TCR clusters were specific to one donor. Overall study results and limits: The study found contracting CD4+ clones mainly in CM and EM and contracting CD8+ clones in EMRA. Clones contracting across day 15 to 85 had a balanced CD4/CD8 profile; later expanding clones leaned CD4+. There were some responding clones in pre-infection memory, which suggested that cross-reactive memory had joined.

TCRdb re-analysed the 5' RACE reads in MiXCR, keeping a single row per CDR3 protein. The sample lists roughly 600,000 distinct CDR3 sequences, 15% to 20% occurring once. Germline loops: CDR1 SGHKS, CDR2 YYEKEE (reference sequence). The CDR3 consists of 16 residues. V dropped 4 bases and J dropped 3; count of bases not matched to a gene: 12. In regard to this clonotype: What it binds is unknown.

The TCR comes from an adult woman who had mild COVID-19 (a few samples of this study predate the infection). Cell type and time point are not known. This chain joins TRBV5-5 and TRBJ2-7, with TRBD1 identical over 8 bases. The sequenced sample was PBMCs or a T cell subset sorted from them (not recorded which). The CDR3 reads CASSVLGGTGIYEQYF. Written as DNA, the CDR3 is TGTGCCAGCAGCGTATTAGGCGGGACAGGCATCTACGAGCAGTACTTC.